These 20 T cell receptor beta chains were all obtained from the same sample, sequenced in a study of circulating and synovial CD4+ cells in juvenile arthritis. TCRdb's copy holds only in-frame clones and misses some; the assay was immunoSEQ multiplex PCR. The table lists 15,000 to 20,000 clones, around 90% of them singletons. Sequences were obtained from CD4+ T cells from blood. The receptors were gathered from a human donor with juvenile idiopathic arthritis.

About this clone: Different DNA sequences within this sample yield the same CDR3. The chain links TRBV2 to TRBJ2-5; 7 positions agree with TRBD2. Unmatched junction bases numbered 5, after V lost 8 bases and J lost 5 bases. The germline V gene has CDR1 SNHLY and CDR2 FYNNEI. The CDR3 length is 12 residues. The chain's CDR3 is CASLGLGETQYF. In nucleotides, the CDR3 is TGTGCCAGCCTCGGACTAGGGGAGACCCAGTACTTC.

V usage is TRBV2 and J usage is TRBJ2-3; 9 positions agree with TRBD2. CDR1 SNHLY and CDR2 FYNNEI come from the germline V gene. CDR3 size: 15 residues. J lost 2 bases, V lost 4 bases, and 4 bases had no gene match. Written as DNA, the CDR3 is TGTGCCAGCAGTGGGGCTAGCGGGACCACAGATACGCAGTATTTT. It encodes CASSGASGTTDTQYF.

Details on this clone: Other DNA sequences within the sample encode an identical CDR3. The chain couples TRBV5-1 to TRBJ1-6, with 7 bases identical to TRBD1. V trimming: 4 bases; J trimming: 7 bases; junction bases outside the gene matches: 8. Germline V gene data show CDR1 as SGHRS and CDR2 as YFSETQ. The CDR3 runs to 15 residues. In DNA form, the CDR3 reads TGCGCCAGCAGCCGCCGGGGGACAGCCAATTCACCCCTCCACTTT. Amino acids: CASSRRGTANSPLHF.

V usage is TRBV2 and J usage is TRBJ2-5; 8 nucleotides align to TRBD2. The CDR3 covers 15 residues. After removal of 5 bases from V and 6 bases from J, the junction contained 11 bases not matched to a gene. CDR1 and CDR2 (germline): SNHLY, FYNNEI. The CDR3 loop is CASSSGQSGGQTQYF. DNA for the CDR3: TGTGCCAGCAGTTCCGGACAGTCGGGGGGGCAGACCCAGTACTTC.

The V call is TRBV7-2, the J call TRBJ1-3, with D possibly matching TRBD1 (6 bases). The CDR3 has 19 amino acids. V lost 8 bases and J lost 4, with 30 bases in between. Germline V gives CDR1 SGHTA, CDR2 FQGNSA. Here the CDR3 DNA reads TGTGCCAGCGGGAGAATTACAGGGAACGGTCAATCTCGGGGAAACACCATATATTTT. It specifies CASGRITGNGQSRGNTIYF.

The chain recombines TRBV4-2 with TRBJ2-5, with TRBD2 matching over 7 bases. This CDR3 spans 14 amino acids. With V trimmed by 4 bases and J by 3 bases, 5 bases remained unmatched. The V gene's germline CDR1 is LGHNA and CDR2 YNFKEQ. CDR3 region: CASSLRGGEETQYF. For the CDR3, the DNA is TGTGCCAGCAGCCTTCGCGGGGGAGAAGAGACCCAGTACTTC.

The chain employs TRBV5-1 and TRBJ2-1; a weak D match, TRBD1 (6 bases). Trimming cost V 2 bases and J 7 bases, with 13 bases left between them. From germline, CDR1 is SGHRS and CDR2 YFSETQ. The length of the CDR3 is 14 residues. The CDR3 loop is CASSFIRGRNEQFF. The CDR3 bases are TGCGCCAGCAGCTTCATCAGGGGACGGAATGAGCAGTTCTTC.

CDR3 loop: CASRADRVANEQYF. CDR3 nucleotides: TGTGCCAGCAGGGCGGACAGGGTTGCTAACGAGCAGTACTTC. This chain links TRBV7-2 with TRBJ2-5; 8 bases are a match to TRBD1. TRBJ2-7 matches the DNA end more closely, so the J call is doubtful. Looked up from germline, CDR1 is SGHTA and CDR2 is FQGNSA. CDR3 length: 14 residues.

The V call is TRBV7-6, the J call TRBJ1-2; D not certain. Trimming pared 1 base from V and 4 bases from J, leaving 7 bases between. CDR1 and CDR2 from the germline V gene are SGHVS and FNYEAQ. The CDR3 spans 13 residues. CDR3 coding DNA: TGTGCCAGCAGCTTAGACGGTGCCTATGGCTACACCTTC. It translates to CASSLDGAYGYTF.

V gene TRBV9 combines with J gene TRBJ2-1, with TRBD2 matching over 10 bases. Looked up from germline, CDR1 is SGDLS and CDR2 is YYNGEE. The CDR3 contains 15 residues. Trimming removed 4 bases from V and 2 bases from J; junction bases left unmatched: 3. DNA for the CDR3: TGTGCCAGCAGCCAAACTAGCGGGACCTACAATGAGCAGTTCTTC. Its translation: CASSQTSGTYNEQFF.

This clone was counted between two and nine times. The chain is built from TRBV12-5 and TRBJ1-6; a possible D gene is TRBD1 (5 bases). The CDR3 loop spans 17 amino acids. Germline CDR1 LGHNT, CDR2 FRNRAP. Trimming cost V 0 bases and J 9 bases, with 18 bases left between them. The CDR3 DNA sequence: TGTGCTAGTGGTTTGGTATCAGGAGGGGCTGGTGGTTCACCCCTCCACTTT. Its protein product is CASGLVSGGAGGSPLHF.

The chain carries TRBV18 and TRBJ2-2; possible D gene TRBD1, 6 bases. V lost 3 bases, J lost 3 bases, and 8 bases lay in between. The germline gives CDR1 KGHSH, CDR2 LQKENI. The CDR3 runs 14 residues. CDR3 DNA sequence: TGTGCCAGCTCACCGGGACATTACACCGGGGAGCTGTTTTTT. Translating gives CASSPGHYTGELFF.

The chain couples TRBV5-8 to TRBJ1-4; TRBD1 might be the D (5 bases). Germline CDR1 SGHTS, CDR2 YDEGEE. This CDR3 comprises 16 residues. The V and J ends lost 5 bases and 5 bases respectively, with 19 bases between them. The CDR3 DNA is TGTGCCAGCAGGACTCATGGGACTGAGGTAAATGAAAAACTGTTTTTT. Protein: CASRTHGTEVNEKLFF.

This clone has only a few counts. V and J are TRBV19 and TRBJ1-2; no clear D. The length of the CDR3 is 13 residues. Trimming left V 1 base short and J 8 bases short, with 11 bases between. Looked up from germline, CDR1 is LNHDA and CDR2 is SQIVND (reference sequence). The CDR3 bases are TGTGCCAGTAGTATAGGTCGGGGTGAAGGCTACACCTTC. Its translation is CASSIGRGEGYTF. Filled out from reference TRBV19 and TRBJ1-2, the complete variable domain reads DGGITQSPKYLFRKEGQNVTLSCEQNLNHDAMYWYRQDPGQGLRLIYYSQIVNDFQKGDIAEGYSVSREKKESFPLTVTSAQKNPTAFYLCASSIGRGEGYTFGSGTRLTVV.

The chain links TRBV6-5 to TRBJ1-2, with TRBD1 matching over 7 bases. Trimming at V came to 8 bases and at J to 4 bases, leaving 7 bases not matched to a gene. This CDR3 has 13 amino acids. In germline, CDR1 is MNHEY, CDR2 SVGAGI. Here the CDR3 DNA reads TGTGCCAGCTCTAGGGACAGATCCTATGGCTACACCTTC. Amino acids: CASSRDRSYGYTF.

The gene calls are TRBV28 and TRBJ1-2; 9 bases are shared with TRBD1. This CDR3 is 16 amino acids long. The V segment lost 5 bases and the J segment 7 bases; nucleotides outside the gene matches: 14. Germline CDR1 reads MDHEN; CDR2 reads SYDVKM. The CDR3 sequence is CASSLLPGQGSSGYTF. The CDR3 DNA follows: TGTGCCAGCAGTCTACTCCCGGGACAGGGTAGTTCTGGCTACACCTTC.

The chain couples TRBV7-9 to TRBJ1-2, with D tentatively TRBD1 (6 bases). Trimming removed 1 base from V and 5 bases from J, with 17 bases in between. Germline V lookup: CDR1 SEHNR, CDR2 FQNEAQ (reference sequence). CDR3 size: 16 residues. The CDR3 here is CASSLVLLGGAYGYTF. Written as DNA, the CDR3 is TGTGCCAGCAGCTTAGTACTCTTAGGGGGGGCTTATGGCTACACCTTC.

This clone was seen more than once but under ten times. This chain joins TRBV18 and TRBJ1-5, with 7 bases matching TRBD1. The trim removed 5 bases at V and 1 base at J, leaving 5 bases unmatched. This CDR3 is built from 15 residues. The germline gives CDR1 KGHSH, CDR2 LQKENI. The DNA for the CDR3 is TGTGCCAGCTCAATTGAGACAGGGAGCAATCAGCCCCAGCATTTT. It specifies CASSIETGSNQPQHF.

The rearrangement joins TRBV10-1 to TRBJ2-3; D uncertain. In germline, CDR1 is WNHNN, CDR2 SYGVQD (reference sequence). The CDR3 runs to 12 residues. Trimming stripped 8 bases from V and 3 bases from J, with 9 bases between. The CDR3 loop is CASFESTDTQYF. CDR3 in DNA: TGCGCCAGCTTCGAGAGTACAGATACGCAGTATTTT.

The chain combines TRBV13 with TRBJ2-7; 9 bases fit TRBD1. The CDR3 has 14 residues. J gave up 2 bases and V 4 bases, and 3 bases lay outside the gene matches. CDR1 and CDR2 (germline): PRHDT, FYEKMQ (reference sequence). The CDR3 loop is CASSSDRGAYEQYF. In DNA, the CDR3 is TGTGCCAGCAGCTCGGACAGGGGTGCCTACGAGCAGTACTTC. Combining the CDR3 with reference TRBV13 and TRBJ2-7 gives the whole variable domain AAGVIQSPRHLIKEKRETATLKCYPIPRHDTVYWYQQGPGQDPQFLISFYEKMQSDKGSIPDRFSAQQFSDYHSELNMSSLELGDSALYFCASSSDRGAYEQYFGPGTRLTVT.